Following are 29 T cell receptor beta chains from one sample sequenced in a study of blood T cell repertoires in COVID-19. The assay was immunoSEQ multiplex PCR, and TCRdb's table has in-frame clones only and misses some. The profile covers 60,000 to 75,000 clones, with more than 70% appearing a single time and 5% to 6.5% taken by the ten largest. Sequencing was performed on peripheral blood. The receptors come from a human donor in a cohort sampled during active COVID-19.

The chain is built from TRBV2 and TRBJ1-2; 9 nucleotides line up with TRBD1. Germline CDR1 SNHLY, CDR2 FYNNEI. V lost 10 bases, J lost 4 bases, and 19 bases stayed unmatched. The CDR3 is made up of 17 amino acids. This CDR3 is CATRVVGQGFSGYGYTF. The DNA for the CDR3 is TGTGCCACCCGGGTAGTGGGACAGGGATTTTCGGGCTATGGCTACACCTTC.

This clone has more than one count but fewer than ten. The chain carries TRBV27 and TRBJ2-2; D is perhaps TRBD2 (5 bases). CDR3 length equals 20 residues. Germline V gene sequence: CDR1 MNHEY, CDR2 SMNVEV (reference sequence). V gave up 1 base and J gave up 1 base, with 22 bases separating them. CDR3 sequence (DNA): TGTGCCAGCAGTTTATTTCCCACAGCCCCTAGCCCCGAGAACACCGGGGAGCTGTTTTTT. This gives the protein CASSLFPTAPSPENTGELFF.

J is TRBJ2-3 and V is TRBV5-1; 9 nucleotides align to TRBD2. The CDR3 spans 16 residues. J gave up 0 bases and V 0 bases, and 2 bases lay outside the gene matches. Germline V gene data show CDR1 as SGHRS and CDR2 as YFSETQ. CDR3 region: CASSLDAGGSTDTQYF. The CDR3 DNA reads TGCGCCAGCAGCTTGGATGCGGGAGGGAGCACAGATACGCAGTATTTT.

The chain links TRBV21-1 to TRBJ2-5; the D call in the table, TRBD1, was not verified against the DNA. TRBV21-1 is noted as a pseudogene. The CDR3 consists of 12 residues. The CDR3 DNA is TGTGAAAGGGGACAGCGGCGGGAGACCCAGTACTTC. This gives the protein CERGQRRETQYF.

The chain employs TRBV6-5 and TRBJ1-6; D might be TRBD1 (6 bases). The V end lost 5 bases, the J end lost 2 bases, and 10 bases lay between the germline ends. Germline CDR1 reads MNHEY; CDR2 reads SVGAGI. This CDR3 is 15 amino acids long. Here the CDR3 reads CASSPWDTYNSPLHF. CDR3 in DNA: TGTGCCAGCAGTCCATGGGACACCTATAATTCACCCCTCCACTTT.

This clone turned up a few times. J is TRBJ1-2 and V is TRBV4-2, with D tentatively TRBD1 (6 bases). Germline CDR1 reads LGHNA; CDR2 reads YNFKEQ. The ends were cut back, 4 bases at V and 0 bases at J, with 12 bases in the middle. The CDR3 runs 15 residues. The CDR3 spells CASSPRQAANYGYTF. CDR3 coding DNA: TGTGCCAGCAGCCCCAGACAGGCCGCTAACTATGGCTACACCTTC.

This clone has a handful of counts. The chain recombines TRBV2 with TRBJ2-7; possible D gene TRBD2, 5 bases. This CDR3 spans 16 amino acids. Trimming cost V 8 bases and J 1 base, with 21 bases left between them. Germline-derived CDR1 and CDR2 are SNHLY and FYNNEI. CDR3 sequence: CASRERTGRQSYEQYF. The CDR3 region has the DNA TGTGCCAGCCGGGAAAGGACGGGTCGACAATCCTACGAGCAGTACTTC.

V usage is TRBV6-6 and J usage is TRBJ2-7; 8 nucleotides align to TRBD1. This CDR3 region has 14 residues. Germline trimming cut 10 bases from V and 0 bases from J; bases unmatched to any gene: 8. Germline V gene data show CDR1 as MNHNY and CDR2 as SVGAGI (reference sequence). In nucleotides, the CDR3 is TGTGCCATAAGCCGACAGGGGCACTCCTACGAGCAGTACTTC. It yields the protein CAISRQGHSYEQYF.

This clone was observed a handful of times. The V call is TRBV15, the J call TRBJ2-5; the match to TRBD2 covers 8 bases. The germline gives CDR1 LNHNV, CDR2 YYDKDF (reference sequence). The CDR3 length is 14 residues. J lost 7 bases, V lost 5 bases, and 9 bases had no gene match. This CDR3 is CATSLPGGRVTQYF. CDR3 DNA sequence: TGTGCCACCAGCCTACCGGGGGGGCGGGTGACCCAGTACTTC.

This chain connects TRBV6-7 to TRBJ2-3; possible D gene TRBD2, 6 bases. TRBV6-7 is recorded as an ORF, its role being uncertain. Trimming pared 0 bases from V and 4 bases from J, leaving 14 bases between. The CDR3 runs to 16 residues. The chain's CDR3 is CASSYSWWGVSDTQYF. CDR3 nucleotide sequence: TGTGCCAGCAGTTACTCGTGGTGGGGGGTCTCAGATACGCAGTATTTT.

This rearrangement joins TRBV5-4 to TRBJ1-6, with D uncertain. The CDR3 extends over 17 amino acids. CDR1 is SGHNT and CDR2 is YYREEE in the germline V gene (reference sequence). Trimming left V 4 bases short and J 0 bases short, with 14 bases between. CDR3 sequence (DNA): TGTGCCAGCAGCCTCCGCGCGGATAGCTCCTATAATTCACCCCTCCACTTT. Translating gives CASSLRADSSYNSPLHF.

This chain joins TRBV5-5 and TRBJ2-2, with D possibly TRBD1 on 7 matching bases. The CDR3 consists of 15 residues. CDR1 SGHKS and CDR2 YYEKEE come from the germline V gene (reference sequence). Deletions cut 4 bases from V and 3 bases from J, with 13 bases between. The CDR3 sequence is CASSGGRGDTGELFF. CDR3 coding DNA: TGTGCCAGCAGCGGGGGCAGGGGGGACACCGGGGAGCTGTTTTTT.

The chain couples TRBV4-1 to TRBJ2-5; 7 bases line up with TRBD2. V shed 0 bases and J 5 bases; nucleotides not matched to a gene: 12. This CDR3 spans 17 amino acids. The germline gives CDR1 MGHRA, CDR2 YSYEKL. The CDR3 is CASSQEGLVVNSETQYF. CDR3 in DNA: TGCGCCAGCAGCCAAGAAGGACTAGTGGTAAATTCGGAGACCCAGTACTTC.

This clone was detected a few times. The chain couples TRBV7-9 to TRBJ2-4; the D gene is possibly TRBD1 (6 bases). Germline V gene lookup returns CDR1 SEHNR and CDR2 FQNEAQ (reference sequence). V was clipped by 4 bases and J by 2 bases, with 12 bases between them. This CDR3 has 15 residues. CDR3 protein: CASSSYQGSKNIQYF. The CDR3 DNA sequence: TGTGCCAGCAGCTCCTACCAGGGGTCCAAAAACATTCAGTACTTC.

The chain is built from TRBV27 and TRBJ2-1, with TRBD2 identical over 10 bases. Germline V gene sequence: CDR1 MNHEY, CDR2 SMNVEV (reference sequence). The ends lost 2 bases at V and 6 bases at J; junction bases unmatched: 7. The CDR3 sequence is 16 residues long. CDR3 nucleotides: TGTGCCAGCAGTTTAAGGGTAGCGGGAGGATTCAATGAGCAGTTCTTC. It is translated as CASSLRVAGGFNEQFF.

The chain has TRBV4-2 and TRBJ1-4; TRBD1 is a possible D gene (5 bases). CDR1 and CDR2 (germline): LGHNA, YNFKEQ. This CDR3 has 15 residues. V dropped 5 bases and J dropped 2 bases, with 12 bases sitting between them. DNA for the CDR3: TGTGCCAGCAGCTCTCGGGGGTTTACTAATGAAAAACTGTTTTTT. It is translated as CASSSRGFTNEKLFF.

The chain is built from TRBV25-1 and TRBJ2-5; tentatively, D is TRBD2 (5 bases). The CDR3 length is 14 residues. V was cut by 6 bases and J by 1 base, with 12 bases left in between. The germline CDR1 and CDR2 sequences are MGHDK and SYGVNS. In DNA, the CDR3 is TGTGCCAGCAGCCTAGCTGGCGGCCAAGAGACCCAGTACTTC. Its protein product is CASSLAGGQETQYF. Full variable domain (rest looked up from reference TRBV25-1 and TRBJ2-5): EADIYQTPRYLVIGTGKKITLECSQTMGHDKMYWYQQDPGMELHLIHYSYGVNSTEKGDLSSESTVSRIRTEHFPLTLESARPSHTSQYLCASSLAGGQETQYFGPGTRLLVL.

As DNA, the CDR3 is TGTGCAAGTTGGTCTCGGGTCACTAATGAAAAACTGTTTTTT. Its protein product is CASWSRVTNEKLFF. The chain uses TRBV12-2 and TRBJ1-4. TRBV12-2 is deemed a pseudogene. This CDR3 comprises 14 residues.

The V gene is TRBV12-5, the J gene TRBJ2-7; possible D gene TRBD2, 5 bases. Between the trimmed V and J ends, which lost 0 bases and 3 bases, there was a span of 6 bases. The V gene's germline CDR1 is LGHNT and CDR2 FRNRAP. The CDR3 sequence is 13 residues long. The CDR3 is CASGLVEGYEQYF. The CDR3 coding sequence is TGTGCTAGTGGTTTGGTAGAGGGCTACGAGCAGTACTTC.

This chain links TRBV19 with TRBJ1-6; 7 bases align to TRBD1. The CDR3 covers 15 residues. Germline CDR1 is LNHDA and CDR2 is SQIVND (reference sequence). V lost 3 bases, J lost 7 bases, and 6 bases stayed unmatched. CDR3 residues: CASSITQQGNSPLHF. The DNA for the CDR3 is TGTGCCAGTAGTATCACCCAACAGGGGAATTCACCCCTCCACTTT.

Only one count was recorded for this clone. An end of the junction does not agree with germline; a read error may underlie this. The chain recombines TRBV7-9 with TRBJ2-1; 11 bases are a match to TRBD2. Germline V CDR1 and CDR2: SEHNR, FQNEAQ (reference sequence). This CDR3 is built from 13 residues. The CDR3 DNA reads as TGTGCCAGCAGCTCTTATAGCGGGAGGGCCCTGGTCTTC. Residues: CASSSYSGRALVF. The entire variable domain, with the rest obtained from reference TRBV7-9 and TRBJ2-1, is as follows: DTGVSQNPRHKITKRGQNVTFRCDPISEHNRLYWYRQTLGQGPEFLTYFQNEAQLEKSRLLSDRFSAERPKGSFSTLEIQRTEQGDSAMYLCASSSYSGRALVFGPGTRLTVL.

The chain joins TRBV5-1 to TRBJ1-3, with D possibly matching TRBD1 (5 bases). The CDR3 has 15 amino acids. Trimming took off 0 bases at V and 5 bases at J, with 12 bases between the two ends. CDR1 SGHRS and CDR2 YFSETQ come from the germline V gene. CDR3 DNA sequence: TGCGCCAGCAGCTTGGGTTGGGGCCAACGAAACACCATATATTTT. It is translated as CASSLGWGQRNTIYF.

The chain recombines TRBV21-1 with TRBJ2-4; the table's TRBD2 call for D was not verified on the DNA. TRBV21-1 constitutes a pseudogene. This CDR3 has 19 amino acids. The CDR3: CASSNVWAGLFLAKNIQYF. DNA of the CDR3: TGTGCCAGCAGCAACGTCTGGGCAGGACTTTTCCTAGCCAAAAACATTCAGTACTTC.

V and J are TRBV19 and TRBJ2-7, with 7 positions matching TRBD1. The CDR3 runs 14 residues. Per germline, CDR1 LNHDA and CDR2 SQIVND (reference sequence). With 5 bases clipped from V and 3 bases from J, the junction kept 7 bases outside the gene matches. CDR3 nucleotides: TGTGCCAGTAGTGCGTTCCGGGACAGCTACGAGCAGTACTTC. It is translated as CASSAFRDSYEQYF.

The chain couples TRBV15 to TRBJ1-5; D remains unclear. This CDR3 is 15 amino acids long. Germline lookup yields CDR1 LNHNV and CDR2 YYDKDF (reference sequence). The V and J ends lost 1 base and 2 bases respectively, with 9 bases between them. The CDR3 DNA sequence: TGTGCCACCAGCAGAGGAGGAAGCGGCAATCAGCCCCAGCATTTT. It specifies CATSRGGSGNQPQHF.

The rearrangement joins TRBV4-1 to TRBJ2-1; 8 bases fit TRBD1. Unmatched junction bases numbered 6, after V lost 2 bases and J lost 3 bases. There are 16 residues in the CDR3. The germline V gene encodes CDR1 MGHRA and CDR2 YSYEKL. CDR3 coding DNA: TGCGCCAGCAGCCAACGTGGGACAGGTCTCTACAATGAGCAGTTCTTC. Amino acids: CASSQRGTGLYNEQFF.

The chain's CDR3 is CASRVPKKETQYF. CDR3 nucleotide sequence: TGTGCCAGCCGAGTTCCAAAAAAAGAGACCCAGTACTTC. The genes are TRBV6-5 and TRBJ2-5; no reliable D call. In germline, CDR1 is MNHEY, CDR2 SVGAGI. This CDR3 is 13 amino acids long. The V gene lost 8 bases and the J gene lost 3 bases, with 13 bases spanning the gap.

In this sample, this clone turned up a few times. The chain links TRBV18 to TRBJ1-2, with 8 positions matching TRBD1. The CDR3 has 14 amino acids. Germline V gene data show CDR1 as KGHSH and CDR2 as LQKENI. The V and J ends lost 3 bases and 3 bases, in that order; junction bases with no gene match: 3. The CDR3 DNA reads as TGTGCCAGCTCACCGCAGGGGGCGGACTATGGCTACACCTTC. Its translation is CASSPQGADYGYTF.

This chain connects TRBV18 to TRBJ1-1; 9 positions agree with TRBD1. The CDR3 spans 14 residues. J was trimmed by 1 base and V by 3 bases; bases with no gene match: 0. The germline V gene has CDR1 KGHSH and CDR2 LQKENI. CDR3 sequence: CASSPGQGNTEAFF. Here the CDR3 DNA reads TGTGCCAGCTCACCGGGACAGGGGAACACTGAAGCTTTCTTT.